One sample yielded the 2 T cell receptor beta chains listed below, sequenced in a study of lymphopenia after photon versus proton radiotherapy. TCRdb keeps only in-frame clones here, not all; method: immunoSEQ multiplex PCR. This sample has 60,000 to 75,000 clones, with approximately 90% found just once. The source material was peripheral blood, sampled from a patient treated with proton-based radiotherapy. These receptors came from an older man with esophageal cancer.

The chain links TRBV4-3 to TRBJ1-4, with D unresolved. V gave up 1 base and J gave up 8 bases, with 8 bases separating them. This CDR3 comprises 13 residues. Germline assignment: CDR1 LGHNA and CDR2 YSLEER. CDR3 loop: CASSQVTAEKLFF. The CDR3 DNA reads TGCGCCAGCAGCCAAGTGACCGCAGAAAAACTGTTTTTT.

This clone was detected only a few times. This rearrangement joins TRBV5-6 to TRBJ1-5, with TRBD1 as a possible D gene (6 bases). CDR1 SGHDT and CDR2 YYEEEE come from the germline V gene. The CDR3 has 14 residues. Between the trimmed V and J ends, which lost 4 bases and 6 bases, there was a span of 14 bases. The DNA of the CDR3 is TGTGCCAGCAGCCGTTGGGGGCGCCGTCAGCCCCAGCATTTT. Encoded protein: CASSRWGRRQPQHF.